This T cell receptor (beta chain) was identified in a study of cytomegalovirus exposure and HLA in healthy donors. Regarding the study as a whole: Overall, approximately 150 TCR beta chains were annotated as cytomegalovirus-associated.

The primer mix had 60 Vbeta and 13 Jbeta primers. TCRdb's copy holds only in-frame clones and misses some; the assay was immunoSEQ multiplex PCR. Of 110,000 or so clones listed, approximately 80% were seen once; the top ten hold under 2.5%. This clone was counted only a few times. The antigen is unknown. Specimen: PBMCs. The sequence was obtained from a woman in her twenties or thirties in good health and CMV-seronegative.

CDR3 region: CASSLEDSEAFF. CDR3 nucleotide sequence: TGTGCCAGCAGCTTGGAAGACTCTGAAGCTTTCTTT. This chain connects TRBV11-3 to TRBJ1-1; D unresolved. The germline CDR1 and CDR2 sequences are SGHNT and YENEEA. The CDR3 has 12 amino acids. V lost 3 bases and J 6 bases, leaving 8 bases between the germline ends.